Sequencing of this T cell receptor (beta chain) was carried out in a study of siplizumab effects on memory and regulatory T cells. Cells from the mixed lymphocyte reaction were cocultured for six to seven days at 37°C. TCR templates numbering about 10^5 were assayed per sample. Produced via immunoSEQ multiplex PCR; TCRdb's table is partial and in-frame only. The sample lists 3,500 or so clones; around 47% were seen once. Remarks on this clone: As yet, its antigen is unknown.

Germline CDR1 is LNHNV and CDR2 is YYDKDF (reference sequence). Losses at the gene ends were 4 bases for V and 0 bases for J; bases not matched to a gene: 6. The CDR3 contains 16 residues. Findings and limits, study-wide: The suppressive capacity of proliferating Tregs from siplizumab cultures remained unconfirmed. Major contributors to the alloresponse seemed to be naive T cells, which also appeared more diverse than memory cells.

Sequenced material: CFSE-low (dividing) CD4+ T cells sorted from an allogeneic mixed lymphocyte reaction. This chain uses TRBV15 with TRBJ2-4, with 7 bases lining up with TRBD1. The source is a human donor in good health; the cells came from an allogeneic mixed lymphocyte reaction. CDR3 sequence (DNA): TGTGCCACCAGCACAGGGGGAAAAATAGCCAAAAACATTCAGTACTTC. Protein: CATSTGGKIAKNIQYF. Filled out from reference TRBV15 and TRBJ2-4, the complete variable domain reads DAMVIQNPRYQVTQFGKPVTLSCSQTLNHNVMYWYQQKSSQAPKLLFHYYDKDFNNEADTPDNFQSRRPNTSFCFLDIRSPGLGDTAMYLCATSTGGKIAKNIQYFGAGTRLSVL.